Shown below are 15 T cell receptor beta chains from a single sample sequenced in a study of blood T cell repertoires in COVID-19. Assay used: immunoSEQ multiplex PCR; TCRdb lists only in-frame clones, some missing. The table includes roughly 120,000 clones, 82% detected once. Sequenced input: peripheral blood. These receptors originate from a woman in her fifties or sixties with acute or convalescent COVID-19.

The rearrangement links TRBV19 to TRBJ1-3, with D uncertain. Germline values: CDR1 LNHDA, CDR2 SQIVND (reference sequence). The CDR3 contains 12 residues. Between the trimmed V and J ends, which lost 6 bases and 9 bases, there was a span of 12 bases. CDR3 protein: CASSPLGSTIYF. CDR3 bases: TGTGCCAGTAGCCCCTTGGGCAGCACCATATATTTT.

The chain carries TRBV19 and TRBJ1-2, with D uncertain. The CDR3 extends over 14 amino acids. The ends were cut back, 5 bases at V and 8 bases at J, with 18 bases in the middle. Germline V lookup: CDR1 LNHDA, CDR2 SQIVND (reference sequence). CDR3 in amino acids: CASSPGSGRGGYTF. CDR3 nucleotides: TGTGCCAGTAGTCCCGGTTCGGGGAGAGGAGGCTACACCTTC.

The chain joins TRBV19 to TRBJ1-1; TRBD1 might be the D (5 bases). The CDR3 sequence is 13 residues long. From germline, CDR1 is LNHDA and CDR2 SQIVND (reference sequence). V lost 7 bases and J 4 bases, leaving 13 bases between the germline ends. CDR3 in DNA: TGTGCCAGTACAGGCAGGGCTATCACTGAAGCTTTCTTT. Amino acid sequence: CASTGRAITEAFF.

This chain connects TRBV30 to TRBJ1-2, with 10 positions matching TRBD1. The CDR3 runs to 11 residues. The germline V gene encodes CDR1 GTSNPN and CDR2 SVGIG (reference sequence). The trim removed 5 bases at V and 7 bases at J, leaving 1 base unmatched. CDR3 protein: CAWRQGAGYTF. CDR3 coding DNA: TGTGCCTGGCGACAGGGGGCTGGCTACACCTTC.

This clone has only one observation. The V and J genes are TRBV29-1 and TRBJ2-5; a weak D match, TRBD1 (7 bases). The germline V and J ends were trimmed by 7 bases and 4 bases, with 13 bases remaining between them. Germline V gene lookup returns CDR1 SQVTM and CDR2 ANQGSEA. CDR3 length equals 12 residues. The CDR3 sequence: CSGRQGGETQYF. The CDR3 nucleotides read TGCAGCGGACGACAGGGAGGAGAGACCCAGTACTTC.

This clone was seen only once. J is TRBJ2-5 and V is TRBV4-3; 8 nucleotides agree with TRBD1. Trimming took 0 bases from V and 5 from J; bases not matched to a gene: 8. CDR1 and CDR2 (germline): LGHNA, YSLEER. This CDR3 has 16 residues. CDR3 residues: CASSQDIQGVRETQYF. CDR3 DNA: TGCGCCAGCAGCCAAGATATACAGGGGGTAAGGGAGACCCAGTACTTC.

V is TRBV7-2 and J is TRBJ1-5; 7 bases match TRBD1. CDR3 size: 14 residues. J was trimmed by 6 bases and V by 2 bases; bases with no gene match: 4. Per the germline V gene, CDR1 is SGHTA and CDR2 is FQGNSA. The CDR3 nucleotides are TGTGCCAGCAGCTTAAGACAGGGTAGTCAGCCCCAGCATTTT. Residues: CASSLRQGSQPQHF.

This chain uses TRBV18 with TRBJ2-5; 7 bases agree with TRBD1. With 5 bases clipped from V and 5 bases from J, the junction kept 11 bases outside the gene matches. From germline, CDR1 is KGHSH and CDR2 LQKENI. The CDR3 has 15 amino acids. CDR3 in amino acids: CASSKGARSRETQYF. CDR3 bases: TGTGCCAGCTCAAAGGGGGCGAGATCCAGGGAGACCCAGTACTTC.

The V gene is TRBV4-3, the J gene TRBJ2-7; 12 bases are shared with TRBD2. CDR1 is LGHNA, CDR2 YSLEER, per germline. This CDR3 has 16 residues. V shed 1 base and J 3 bases; nucleotides not matched to a gene: 4. The CDR3 region is CASSQGLAGVFYEQYF. The CDR3 DNA reads as TGCGCCAGCAGCCAAGGACTAGCGGGGGTGTTCTACGAGCAGTACTTC.

The chain combines TRBV19 with TRBJ2-1; 8 bases match TRBD1. This CDR3 contains 15 residues. With V trimmed by 3 bases and J by 2 bases, 3 bases remained unmatched. The germline gives CDR1 LNHDA, CDR2 SQIVND (reference sequence). CDR3 nucleotides: TGTGCCAGTAGTATCCAGGGGGCGGCCTACAATGAGCAGTTCTTC. This gives the protein CASSIQGAAYNEQFF.

The chain has TRBV2 and TRBJ1-2; D possibly corresponds to TRBD1 (5 bases). Germline CDR1 reads SNHLY; CDR2 reads FYNNEI. V was cut by 4 bases and J by 7 bases, with 16 bases left in between. The CDR3 is made up of 14 amino acids. CDR3 residues: CASSVAGQDSGYTF. DNA of the CDR3: TGTGCCAGCAGTGTGGCAGGGCAAGATAGTGGCTACACCTTC.

This clone came up many times. The rearrangement joins TRBV11-2 to TRBJ2-3; no reliable D call. V gave up 1 base and J gave up 4 bases, with 12 bases separating them. CDR3 size: 15 residues. CDR1 is SGHAT, CDR2 FQNNGV, per germline. The CDR3 protein is CASSLGWSEADTQYF. The CDR3 region has the DNA TGTGCCAGCAGCTTAGGGTGGAGCGAGGCAGATACGCAGTATTTT. The full variable domain, with the rest looked up from reference TRBV11-2 and TRBJ2-3, is EAGVAQSPRYKIIEKRQSVAFWCNPISGHATLYWYQQILGQGPKLLIQFQNNGVVDDSQLPKDRFSAERLKGVDSTLKIQPAKLEDSAVYLCASSLGWSEADTQYFGPGTRLTVL.

The chain has TRBV19 and TRBJ1-5; tentatively, D is TRBD1 (5 bases). The germline V and J ends were trimmed by 6 bases and 9 bases, with 27 bases remaining between them. The CDR3 loop spans 17 amino acids. The V gene's germline CDR1 is LNHDA and CDR2 SQIVND (reference sequence). As DNA, the CDR3 is TGTGCCAGTAGCATTAGAACCGGACACGGGAGGATTCTGCCCCAGCATTTT. It yields the protein CASSIRTGHGRILPQHF.

The rearrangement joins TRBV28 to TRBJ1-5; no reliable D call. V was cut by 3 bases and J by 5 bases, with 8 bases left in between. Germline V gives CDR1 MDHEN, CDR2 SYDVKM. The CDR3 loop spans 13 amino acids. CDR3 amino acids: CASSFTADQPQHF. The DNA of the CDR3 is TGTGCCAGCAGTTTCACCGCGGATCAGCCCCAGCATTTT.

The chain links TRBV30 to TRBJ1-1, with unresolved D. The germline CDR1 and CDR2 sequences are GTSNPN and SVGIG (reference sequence). The CDR3 loop spans 12 amino acids. The V gene lost 3 bases and the J gene lost 9 bases, with 14 bases spanning the gap. CDR3 nucleotides: TGTGCCTGGAGAGATACAGAGAGCCAAGCTTTCTTT. Translation gives CAWRDTESQAFF.